These 30 T cell receptor beta chains were sequenced from one sample in a study of CD8+CD57+ T cells in acquired aplastic anemia. Patients sequenced had flow cytometry evidence of CD8+CD57+ cell expansion. Genomic DNA provided the template from which TCR beta VDJ and CDR3 profiles were obtained. TCRdb passed the reads through MiXCR, listing each CDR3 protein once. The table includes roughly 260,000 distinct CDR3 sequences, 40% to 50% detected once. The sample consisted of sorted CD4+, CD8+, or CD8+CD57+ T cells (not recorded which) from PBMCs. The receptors come from a human donor with aplastic anemia.

The chain employs TRBV19 and TRBJ1-2; 10 nucleotides agree with TRBD1. Trimming removed 3 bases from V and 0 bases from J; junction bases left unmatched: 4. CDR1 and CDR2 (germline): LNHDA, SQIVND (reference sequence). The CDR3 is 16 amino acids. CDR3 bases: TGTGCCAGTAGTATCCTGGGACAGGGGCCTAACTATGGCTACACCTTC. Encoded protein: CASSILGQGPNYGYTF.

This chain joins TRBV5-1 and TRBJ2-1; 13 bases are a match to TRBD2. Germline V lookup: CDR1 SGHRS, CDR2 YFSETQ. Trimming at V came to 0 bases and at J to 8 bases, leaving 8 bases not matched to a gene. The CDR3 spans 17 residues. The CDR3 coding sequence is TGCGCCAGCAGCTTGGGACTAGCGGGGGGAGGTGTGGATGAGCAGTTCTTC. Amino acids: CASSLGLAGGGVDEQFF.

This clonotype occurred many times. CDR3: CASSSDTSFHEQFF. The CDR3 nucleotides are TGTGCCAGCAGCTCAGACACTAGTTTCCATGAGCAGTTCTTC. J is TRBJ2-1 and V is TRBV7-9; weak D call: TRBD2 (5 bases). Trimming shortened V by 4 bases and J by 8 bases, and 15 bases separated the two germline ends. The germline V gene encodes CDR1 SEHNR and CDR2 FQNEAQ (reference sequence). The CDR3 is made up of 14 amino acids.

V is TRBV27 and J is TRBJ1-2, with D unresolved. The CDR3 loop spans 15 amino acids. Germline V gene sequence: CDR1 MNHEY, CDR2 SMNVEV (reference sequence). The V gene lost 4 bases and the J gene lost 8 bases, with 20 bases spanning the gap. CDR3: CASSSDQNYVKGYTF. The CDR3 coding sequence is TGTGCCAGCAGTTCGGACCAGAACTACGTGAAGGGCTACACCTTC.

V usage is TRBV7-2 and J usage is TRBJ1-2, with 7 bases lining up with TRBD1. The germline V gene has CDR1 SGHTA and CDR2 FQGNSA. With 5 bases clipped from V and 8 bases from J, the junction kept 26 bases outside the gene matches. This CDR3 spans 19 amino acids. The CDR3: CASSPKGQNETGEDGGYTF. The CDR3 nucleotides read TGTGCCAGCAGCCCGAAGGGGCAAAATGAAACAGGGGAGGACGGAGGCTACACCTTC.

The chain recombines TRBV19 with TRBJ2-7; 11 bases line up with TRBD1. Trimming at V came to 9 bases and at J to 4 bases, leaving 14 bases not matched to a gene. The CDR3 totals 16 residues. CDR1 is LNHDA, CDR2 SQIVND, per germline (reference sequence). The CDR3 DNA is TGTGCCAGCAGTCTCGGGACAGGGGGGATTCGTTACGAGCAGTACTTC. Its protein product is CASSLGTGGIRYEQYF.

A few counts support this clonotype. The rearrangement uses TRBV27 and TRBJ2-7; 14 nucleotides line up with TRBD2. The trim removed 7 bases at V and 5 bases at J, leaving 16 bases unmatched. Germline-derived CDR1 and CDR2 are MNHEY and SMNVEV (reference sequence). The CDR3 loop spans 18 amino acids. The CDR3 region is CASTHIGTSGSTSHEQYF. CDR3 DNA sequence: TGTGCCAGCACCCACATCGGGACTAGCGGGAGTACTAGCCACGAGCAGTACTTC.

This rearrangement joins TRBV2 to TRBJ1-2; TRBD1 matches 8 bases. CDR3 length: 14 amino acids. Germline V gene sequence: CDR1 SNHLY, CDR2 FYNNEI. Trimming at V came to 6 bases and at J to 5 bases, leaving 8 bases not matched to a gene. In DNA form, the CDR3 reads TGTGCCAGCAGCGCCGGGACAGGTAGTTATGGCTACACCTTC. Protein: CASSAGTGSYGYTF.

With regard to this clonotype: A junction end diverges from the germline sequence, so it may reflect a read error. V and J are TRBV10-3 and TRBJ1-6; D ambiguous. The CDR3 runs to 19 residues. Germline values: CDR1 ENHRY, CDR2 SYGVKD. CDR3: CATSDPATDQSSYNSPLHF. CDR3 coding DNA: TGTGCCACCAGTGATCCTGCGACGGACCAGAGCTCCTATAATTCACCCCTCCACTTT.

This clonotype has a count of ten or more. The chain uses TRBV13 and TRBJ1-2; no clear D gene. Germline CDR1 is PRHDT and CDR2 is FYEKMQ (reference sequence). Trimming took 2 bases from V and 8 from J, leaving 9 bases between them. This CDR3 is 12 amino acids long. The CDR3 loop reads CASSLNREGYTF. Written as DNA, the CDR3 is TGTGCCAGCAGCTTAAACCGAGAGGGCTACACCTTC.

The V gene is TRBV14, the J gene TRBJ2-5; weak D call: TRBD2 (5 bases). The CDR3 sequence is 18 residues long. V lost 1 base and J 2 bases, leaving 20 bases between the germline ends. CDR1 SGHDN and CDR2 FVKESK come from the germline V gene. CDR3 sequence: CASSQGVSDGDTQETQYF. CDR3 in DNA: TGTGCCAGCAGCCAAGGAGTTAGCGACGGGGATACACAAGAGACCCAGTACTTC.

This rearrangement joins TRBV19 to TRBJ2-2; 7 bases fit TRBD1. CDR3 length: 16 residues. V was clipped by 3 bases and J by 7 bases; unmatched bases: 11. Germline CDR1 and CDR2: LNHDA and SQIVND (reference sequence). The DNA of the CDR3 is TGTGCCAGTAGTATGGGAACGGACAGGTTGAGCGGGGAGCTGTTTTTT. This gives the protein CASSMGTDRLSGELFF.

The sample holds many counts of this clonotype. V is TRBV6-5 and J is TRBJ1-1; possible D gene TRBD1, 5 bases. This CDR3 comprises 14 residues. Looked up from germline, CDR1 is MNHEY and CDR2 is SVGAGI. V was shortened by 7 bases and J by 7 bases, with 19 bases between the two germline ends. CDR3 amino acids: CASTALEGLGEAFF. The DNA of the CDR3 is TGTGCCAGCACTGCACTGGAGGGGTTAGGTGAAGCTTTCTTT.

The sample holds many counts of this clonotype. The chain links TRBV6-4 to TRBJ2-3, with D possibly TRBD2 on 5 matching bases. Germline CDR1 MRHNA, CDR2 SNTAGT. CDR3 length equals 16 residues. Trimming stripped 1 base from V and 2 bases from J, with 13 bases between. CDR3 amino acids: CASSDLARGDTDTQYF. In DNA, the CDR3 is TGTGCCAGCAGTGACTTGGCCCGGGGAGACACAGATACGCAGTATTTT.

This chain uses TRBV15 with TRBJ2-3, with D unclear. CDR3 length: 9 residues. Germline lookup yields CDR1 LNHNV and CDR2 YYDKDF (reference sequence). The germline V and J ends were trimmed by 4 bases and 14 bases, with 7 bases remaining between them. Written as DNA, the CDR3 is TGTGCCACCAGCACCGACCTGTATTTT. As protein: CATSTDLYF. Complete variable domain (other parts from reference TRBV15 and TRBJ2-3): DAMVIQNPRYQVTQFGKPVTLSCSQTLNHNVMYWYQQKSSQAPKLLFHYYDKDFNNEADTPDNFQSRRPNTSFCFLDIRSPGLGDTAMYLCATSTDLYFGPGTRLTVL.

This clonotype showed up many times. V and J are TRBV7-6 and TRBJ1-6; D may be TRBD1 (5 bases). The ends were cut back, 0 bases at V and 6 bases at J, with 18 bases in the middle. Germline V gives CDR1 SGHVS, CDR2 FNYEAQ. The CDR3 has 18 residues. Written as DNA, the CDR3 is TGTGCCAGCAGCTTAGCCGCCGGGGGAAGGAATATTAATTCACCCCTCCACTTT. It translates to CASSLAAGGRNINSPLHF.

Here the CDR3 DNA reads TGTGCCAGCAGTTTAGGGACTACAAAAAGACCAGATACGCAGTATTTT. Encoded protein: CASSLGTTKRPDTQYF. The rearrangement joins TRBV6-6 to TRBJ2-3, with 7 bases lining up with TRBD2. With V trimmed by 4 bases and J by 4 bases, 11 bases remained unmatched. CDR3 length: 16 residues. Germline loops: CDR1 MNHNY, CDR2 SVGAGI (reference sequence).

This clonotype came up once. V and J are TRBV6-5 and TRBJ1-2, with D tentatively TRBD1 (5 bases). CDR3 length: 13 residues. Per the germline V gene, CDR1 is MNHEY and CDR2 is SVGAGI. Trimming stripped 6 bases from V and 4 bases from J, with 12 bases between. CDR3 nucleotide sequence: TGTGCCAGCAGCGAGGGGAGGGTCTATGGCTACACCTTC. It codes for CASSEGRVYGYTF.

The chain combines TRBV5-1 with TRBJ1-1, with unresolved D. V was pared by 0 bases and J by 2 bases, with 14 bases between. The CDR3 runs to 16 residues. CDR1 and CDR2 (germline): SGHRS, YFSETQ. CDR3 sequence: CASSLEGGPTNTEAFF. CDR3 bases: TGCGCCAGCAGCTTGGAAGGAGGACCTACTAACACTGAAGCTTTCTTT.

In its sample, this clonotype was seen many times. The chain joins TRBV12-3 or TRBV12-4 to TRBJ1-2, with TRBD1 identical over 7 bases. J gave up 5 bases and V 5 bases, and 14 bases lay outside the gene matches. The CDR3 consists of 16 residues. This CDR3 is CASSDPARQGKYGYTF. CDR3 bases: TGTGCCAGCAGTGACCCCGCCCGACAGGGCAAATATGGCTACACCTTC.

Details on this clonotype: The junction differs from germline at one of its ends, possibly a read error. The rearrangement links TRBV19 to TRBJ2-7; D possibly corresponds to TRBD2 (6 bases). CDR1 is LNHDA and CDR2 is SQIVND in the germline V gene (reference sequence). The CDR3 is 14 amino acids. The CDR3 DNA reads TGTGCTAGTAGTCTGCGGGACGGCTCCTACGAGCAGTACTTC. Residues: CASSLRDGSYEQYF.

The CDR3 here is CAIMSGGDADTQYF. The CDR3 nucleotides are TGTGCCATCATGAGCGGGGGGGATGCAGATACGCAGTATTTT. The rearrangement joins TRBV10-3 to TRBJ2-3; 10 nucleotides match TRBD2. The germline V gene encodes CDR1 ENHRY and CDR2 SYGVKD. J lost 4 bases, V lost 7 bases, and 5 bases had no gene match. This CDR3 is built from 14 residues.

The chain joins TRBV7-9 to TRBJ2-1, with 9 bases fitting TRBD2. The CDR3 consists of 15 residues. Germline values: CDR1 SEHNR, CDR2 FQNEAQ (reference sequence). V shed 5 bases and J 10 bases; nucleotides not matched to a gene: 12. The CDR3 is CASSRPSGASREQFF. CDR3 coding DNA: TGTGCCAGCAGCCGACCTAGCGGGGCAAGTCGGGAGCAGTTCTTC.

This clonotype was seen a few times. V is TRBV5-1 and J is TRBJ1-1, with a tentative D call TRBD1 (5 bases). V gave up 4 bases and J gave up 6 bases, with 19 bases separating them. Germline CDR1 and CDR2: SGHRS and YFSETQ. The CDR3 is made up of 15 amino acids. CDR3 DNA sequence: TGCGCCAGCAGCCCACGTGGGGGGGGGTCGCCTGAAGCTTTCTTT. Translating it yields CASSPRGGGSPEAFF. Drawing the rest from reference TRBV5-1 and TRBJ1-1, the complete variable domain is KAGVTQTPRYLIKTRGQQVTLSCSPISGHRSVSWYQQTPGQGLQFLFEYFSETQRNKGNFPGRFSGRQFSNSRSEMNVSTLELGDSALYLCASSPRGGGSPEAFFGQGTRLTVV.

J is TRBJ2-5 and V is TRBV20-1; D may be TRBD2 (6 bases). This CDR3 has 16 amino acids. The V gene's germline CDR1 is DFQATT and CDR2 SNEGSKA (reference sequence). V shed 0 bases and J shed 1 base, with 15 bases lying between them. The CDR3: CSARDIRAGLQETQYF. The CDR3 DNA follows: TGCAGTGCTAGAGATATACGAGCGGGCCTCCAAGAGACCCAGTACTTC.

In regard to this clonotype: An end of the junction differs from the germline gene, which may be a read error. The DNA for the CDR3 is TGTGCCTGGAGTAGCGGAACCTACAATGAGCAGCTCTTC. Its protein is CAWSSGTYNEQLF. V gene TRBV30 combines with J gene TRBJ2-1; possibly TRBD2 for D (5 bases). The germline CDR1 and CDR2 sequences are GTSNPN and SVGIG (reference sequence). There are 13 residues in the CDR3.

This clonotype was counted many times. The rearrangement joins TRBV6-2 or TRBV6-3 to TRBJ2-7; D possibly uses TRBD1 or TRBD2 (5 bases each). Germline assignment: CDR1 MNHEY and CDR2 SVGEGT. The CDR3 spans 14 residues. Trimming left V 8 bases short and J 6 bases short, with 20 bases between. CDR3 region: CASAVGTAGGEQYF. The CDR3 DNA follows: TGTGCCAGCGCGGTAGGGACGGCAGGTGGCGAGCAGTACTTC.

This chain connects TRBV5-1 to TRBJ1-2; D unresolved. Germline V gene sequence: CDR1 SGHRS, CDR2 YFSETQ. Deletions cut 4 bases from V and 4 bases from J, with 14 bases between. This CDR3 comprises 14 residues. CDR3 nucleotides: TGCGCCAGCAGCCCTGTAGCCCGCGCCTATGGCTACACCTTC. It translates to CASSPVARAYGYTF.

This clonotype was detected only once. V is TRBV20-1 and J is TRBJ2-7; the D is unclear. V was shortened by 3 bases and J by 2 bases, with 17 bases between the two germline ends. Per germline, CDR1 DFQATT and CDR2 SNEGSKA (reference sequence). The CDR3 length is 15 residues. In DNA form, the CDR3 reads TGCAGTGCTAGCCCTCCTAGGGCTGCAGCCTACGAGCAGTACTTC. Amino acids: CSASPPRAAAYEQYF.

The chain joins TRBV7-8 to TRBJ2-3; 8 bases are a match to TRBD1. CDR3 length equals 15 residues. J lost 3 bases, V lost 1 base, and 3 bases had no gene match. The germline V gene has CDR1 SGHVS and CDR2 FQNEAQ. The CDR3 nucleotides read TGTGCCAGCAGCTTAGGGACAGGGTTTACAGATACGCAGTATTTT. Translated, it gives CASSLGTGFTDTQYF.